The clone carrying this T cell receptor beta chain was detected a few times. Its antigen is undetermined. Compared with germline, one end of the junction differs, possibly owing to a read error. This record comes from a study of cytomegalovirus exposure and HLA in healthy donors. Across the whole study: Earlier, 100 million or so unique TCR beta sequences were recovered from about 200 million T cells by an analysis. Study outcomes and limitations: Later work associated around 18,000 TCR beta sequences with HLA alleles at 0.05 false discovery rate.

A multiplex PCR was run with 60 Vbeta primers and 13 Jbeta primers. The data were produced by immunoSEQ multiplex PCR, yet TCRdb's version contains in-frame clones alone and is incomplete. Among 150,000 to 200,000 clones, around 80% were seen once, and the ten largest hold approximately 14%. The germline CDR1 and CDR2 sequences are KGHSH and LQKENI. The CDR3 has 14 amino acids. Specimen: PBMCs. The chain combines TRBV18 with TRBJ1-5; 8 nucleotides line up with TRBD1. This clonotype originated in a middle-aged woman in good health and CMV-seronegative. The CDR3 DNA follows: TGTGCCAGCTCACTTGGGACAGGTTATCAGGCCCAGCATTTT. This gives the protein CASSLGTGYQAQHF.